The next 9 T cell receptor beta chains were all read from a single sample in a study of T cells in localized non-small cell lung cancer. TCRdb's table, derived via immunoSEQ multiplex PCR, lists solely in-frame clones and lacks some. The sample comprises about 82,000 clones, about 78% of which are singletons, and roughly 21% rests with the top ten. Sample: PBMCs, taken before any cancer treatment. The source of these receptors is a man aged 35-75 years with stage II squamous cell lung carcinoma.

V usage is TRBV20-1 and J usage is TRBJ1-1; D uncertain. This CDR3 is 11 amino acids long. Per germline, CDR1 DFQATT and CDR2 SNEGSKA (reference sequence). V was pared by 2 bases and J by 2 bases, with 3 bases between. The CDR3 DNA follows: TGCAGTGCTAGACAAAACACTGAAGCTTTCTTT. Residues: CSARQNTEAFF.

CDR3 sequence: CASSETGYEQYF. DNA for the CDR3: TGTGCCAGCAGCGAGACAGGGTACGAGCAGTACTTC. The chain recombines TRBV28 with TRBJ2-7; 7 bases fit TRBD1. CDR1 is MDHEN, CDR2 SYDVKM, per germline. V was clipped by 6 bases and J by 4 bases; unmatched bases: 3. CDR3 length: 12 residues.

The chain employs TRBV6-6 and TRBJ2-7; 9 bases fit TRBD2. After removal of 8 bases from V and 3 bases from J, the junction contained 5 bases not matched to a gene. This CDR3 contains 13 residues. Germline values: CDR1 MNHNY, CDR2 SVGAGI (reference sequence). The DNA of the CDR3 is TGTGCCAGCCAGGCGGGGGGGGTCTACGAGCAGTACTTC. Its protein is CASQAGGVYEQYF.

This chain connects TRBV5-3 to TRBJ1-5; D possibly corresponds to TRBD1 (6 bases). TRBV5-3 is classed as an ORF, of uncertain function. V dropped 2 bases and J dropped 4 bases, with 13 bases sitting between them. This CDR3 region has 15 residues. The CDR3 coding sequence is TGTGCCAGAAGCTTAACAGGGCGGGAAAATCAGCCCCAGCATTTT. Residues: CARSLTGRENQPQHF.

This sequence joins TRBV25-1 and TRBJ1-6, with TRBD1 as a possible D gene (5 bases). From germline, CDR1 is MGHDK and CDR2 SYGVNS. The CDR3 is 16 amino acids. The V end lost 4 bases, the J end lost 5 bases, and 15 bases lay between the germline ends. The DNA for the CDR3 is TGTGCCAGCAGTGTCTCAGGGATGGGTAATAATTCACCCCTCCACTTT. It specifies CASSVSGMGNNSPLHF.

The CDR3: CASSLRGTQPQHF. DNA of the CDR3: TGTGCCAGCAGCCTCAGGGGGACTCAGCCCCAGCATTTT. The chain combines TRBV28 with TRBJ1-5; 7 nucleotides line up with TRBD1. The CDR3 spans 13 residues. Germline V gives CDR1 MDHEN, CDR2 SYDVKM. V gave up 6 bases and J gave up 6 bases; unmatched junction bases: 5. The full variable domain, its missing parts supplied by reference TRBV28 and TRBJ1-5, is DVKVTQSSRYLVKRTGEKVFLECVQDMDHENMFWYRQDPGLGLRLIYFSYDVKMKEKGDIPEGYSVSREKKERFSLILESASTNQTSMYLCASSLRGTQPQHFGDGTRLSIL.

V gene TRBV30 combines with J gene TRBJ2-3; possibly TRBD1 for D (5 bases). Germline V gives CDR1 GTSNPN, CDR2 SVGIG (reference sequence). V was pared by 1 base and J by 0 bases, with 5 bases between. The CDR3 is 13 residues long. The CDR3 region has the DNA TGTGCCTGGAGTGGACAGAGCACAGATACGCAGTATTTT. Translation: CAWSGQSTDTQYF. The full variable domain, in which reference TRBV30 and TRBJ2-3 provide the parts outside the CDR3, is SQTIHQWPATLVQPVGSPLSLECTVEGTSNPNLYWYRQAAGRGLQLLFYSVGIGQISSEVPQNLSASRPQDRQFILSSKKLLLSDSGFYLCAWSGQSTDTQYFGPGTRLTVL.

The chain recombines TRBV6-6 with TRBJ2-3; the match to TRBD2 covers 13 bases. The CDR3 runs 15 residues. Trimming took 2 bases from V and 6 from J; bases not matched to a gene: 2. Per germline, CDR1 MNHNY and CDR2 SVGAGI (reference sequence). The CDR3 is CASSYGTSGMDTQYF. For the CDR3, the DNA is TGTGCCAGCAGTTACGGGACTAGCGGGATGGATACGCAGTATTTT.

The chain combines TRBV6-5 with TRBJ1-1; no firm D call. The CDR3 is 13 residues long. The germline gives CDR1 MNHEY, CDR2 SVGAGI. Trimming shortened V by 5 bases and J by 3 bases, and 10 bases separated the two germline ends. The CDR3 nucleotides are TGTGCCAGCAGTCCGTCTGGGGACACTGAAGCTTTCTTT. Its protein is CASSPSGDTEAFF.